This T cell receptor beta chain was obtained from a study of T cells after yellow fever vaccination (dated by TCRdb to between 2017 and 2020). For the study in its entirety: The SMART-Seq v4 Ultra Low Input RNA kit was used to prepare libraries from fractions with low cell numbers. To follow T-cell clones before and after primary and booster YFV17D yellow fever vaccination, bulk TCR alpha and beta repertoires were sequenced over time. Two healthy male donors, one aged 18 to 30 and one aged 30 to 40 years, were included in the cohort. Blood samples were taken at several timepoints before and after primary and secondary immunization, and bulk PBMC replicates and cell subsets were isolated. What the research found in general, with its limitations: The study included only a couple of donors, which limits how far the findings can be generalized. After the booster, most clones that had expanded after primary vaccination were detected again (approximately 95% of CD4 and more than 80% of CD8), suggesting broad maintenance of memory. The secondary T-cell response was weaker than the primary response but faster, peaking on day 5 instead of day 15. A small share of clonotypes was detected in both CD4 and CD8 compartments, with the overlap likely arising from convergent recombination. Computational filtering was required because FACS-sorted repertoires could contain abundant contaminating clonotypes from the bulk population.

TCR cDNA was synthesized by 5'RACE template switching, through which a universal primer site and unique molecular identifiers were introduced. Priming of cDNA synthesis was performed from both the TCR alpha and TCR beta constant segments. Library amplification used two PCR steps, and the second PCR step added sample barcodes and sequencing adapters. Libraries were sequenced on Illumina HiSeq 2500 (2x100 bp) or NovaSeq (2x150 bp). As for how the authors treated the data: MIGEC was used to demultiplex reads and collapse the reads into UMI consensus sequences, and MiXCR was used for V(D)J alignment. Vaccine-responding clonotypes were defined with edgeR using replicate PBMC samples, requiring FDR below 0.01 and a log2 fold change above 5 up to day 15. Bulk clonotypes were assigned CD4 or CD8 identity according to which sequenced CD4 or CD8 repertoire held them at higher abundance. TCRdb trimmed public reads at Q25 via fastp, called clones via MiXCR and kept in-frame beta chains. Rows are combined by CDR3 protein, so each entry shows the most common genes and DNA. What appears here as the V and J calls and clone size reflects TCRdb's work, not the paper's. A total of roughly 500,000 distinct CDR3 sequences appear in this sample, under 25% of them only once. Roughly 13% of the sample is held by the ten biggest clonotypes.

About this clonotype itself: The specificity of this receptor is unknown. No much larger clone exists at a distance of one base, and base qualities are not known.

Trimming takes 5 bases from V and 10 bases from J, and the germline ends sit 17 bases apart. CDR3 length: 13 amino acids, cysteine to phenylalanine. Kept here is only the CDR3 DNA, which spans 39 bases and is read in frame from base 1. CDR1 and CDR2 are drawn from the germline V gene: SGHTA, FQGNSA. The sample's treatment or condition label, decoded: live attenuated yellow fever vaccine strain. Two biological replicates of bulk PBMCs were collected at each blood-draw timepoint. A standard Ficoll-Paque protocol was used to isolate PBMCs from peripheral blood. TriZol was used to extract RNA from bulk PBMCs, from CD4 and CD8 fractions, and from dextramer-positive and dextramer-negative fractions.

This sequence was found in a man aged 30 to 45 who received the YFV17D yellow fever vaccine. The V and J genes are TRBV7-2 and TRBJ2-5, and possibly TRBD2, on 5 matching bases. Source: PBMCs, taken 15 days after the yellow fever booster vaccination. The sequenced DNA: TGTGCCAGCAGCGATACCTCAGTCAGCGGCCAGTACTTC. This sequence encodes CASSDTSVSGQYF. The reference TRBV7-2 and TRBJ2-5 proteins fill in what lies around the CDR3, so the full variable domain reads GAGVSQSPSNKVTEKGKDVELRCDPISGHTALYWYRQSLGQGLEFLIYFQGNSAPDKSGLPSDRFSAERTGGSVSTLTIQRTQQEDSAVYLCASSDTSVSGQYFGPGTRLLVL.